The 20 T cell receptor beta chains given below trace back to one sample, sequenced in a study of beta chain features in type 1 diabetes. Study-wide findings and caveats: Among patients with Type 1 diabetes, TCRB CDR3s were moderately but significantly shorter in every one of the four CD4+ subsets.

The authors reverse transcribed all of the isolated RNA, so sequencing captured expressed TCRB transcripts. Libraries were prepared by immunoSEQ multiplex PCR; TCRdb keeps only in-frame clonotypes and omits some of them. The sample lists some 700,000 clones; 13% were seen once. No antigen has been identified for these receptors. The material sequenced was naive CD4+ T cells from blood. The origin of the receptors is a man aged 18 to 35 with type 1 diabetes.

This clone was observed a few times. The sample carries other DNA sequences with the same CDR3. CDR3: CSVGQNTGELFF. In nucleotides, the CDR3 is TGCAGCGTTGGCCAGAACACCGGGGAGCTGTTTTTT. The chain has TRBV29-1 and TRBJ2-2, with D hard to call. CDR3 size: 12 residues. Germline assignment: CDR1 SQVTM and CDR2 ANQGSEA. Trimming pared 4 bases from V and 1 base from J, leaving 4 bases between.

The chain combines TRBV29-1 with TRBJ1-1; 7 nucleotides line up with TRBD1. The J segment lost 4 bases and the V segment lost 2 bases, leaving 4 bases of the junction unmatched. The CDR3 consists of 13 residues. Germline V gene lookup returns CDR1 SQVTM and CDR2 ANQGSEA. CDR3: CSVEWQGVTEAFF. For the CDR3, the DNA is TGCAGCGTTGAATGGCAGGGGGTCACTGAAGCTTTCTTT.

The chain carries TRBV30 and TRBJ1-4; 8 nucleotides align to TRBD1. In germline, CDR1 is GTSNPN, CDR2 SVGIG (reference sequence). The CDR3 is 14 residues long. Unmatched junction bases numbered 8, after V lost 3 bases and J lost 8 bases. CDR3 sequence: CAWRPQGAMEKLFF. The CDR3, as DNA: TGTGCCTGGAGGCCTCAGGGGGCGATGGAAAAACTGTTTTTT.

This chain links TRBV7-9 with TRBJ1-1, with 7 bases fitting TRBD1. The CDR3 extends over 16 amino acids. The germline V gene has CDR1 SEHNR and CDR2 FQNEAQ (reference sequence). Trimming removed 3 bases from V and 3 bases from J; junction bases left unmatched: 10. The CDR3: CASSFTPRDRDTEAFF. In DNA form, the CDR3 reads TGTGCCAGCAGCTTCACGCCCAGGGACAGAGACACTGAAGCTTTCTTT.

This chain joins TRBV10-3 and TRBJ2-3, with D possibly TRBD1 on 5 matching bases. This CDR3 spans 16 amino acids. Looked up from germline, CDR1 is ENHRY and CDR2 is SYGVKD. Trimming took off 4 bases at V and 0 bases at J, with 14 bases between the two ends. DNA of the CDR3: TGTGCCATCAGTGCAGCGACAGCTCCTAGCACAGATACGCAGTATTTT. Protein: CAISAATAPSTDTQYF.

This clone has only a few counts. This specimen includes other DNA sequences encoding the same CDR3. The V gene is TRBV2, the J gene TRBJ2-5; D call uncertain. Trimming removed 5 bases at V and 3 bases at J, with 4 bases between. Germline V gene data show CDR1 as SNHLY and CDR2 as FYNNEI. This CDR3 is 11 amino acids long. This chain's CDR3 is CASSPEETQYF. Here the CDR3 DNA reads TGTGCCAGCAGTCCAGAAGAGACCCAGTACTTC.

In its sample, this clone was seen a few times. CDR3 in amino acids: CASMPSGEGEQFF. DNA of the CDR3: TGTGCCAGCATGCCGAGTGGGGAGGGTGAGCAGTTCTTC. V is TRBV7-2 and J is TRBJ2-1, with 7 bases fitting TRBD2. From germline, CDR1 is SGHTA and CDR2 FQGNSA. V shed 7 bases, J shed 9 bases, and the junction held 9 bases outside the gene matches. This CDR3 comprises 13 residues.

Regarding this clone: This sample includes further DNA sequences coding for the same CDR3. The J gene is TRBJ1-1, the V gene TRBV6-5; no reliable D call. The CDR3 has 13 amino acids. The V gene's germline CDR1 is MNHEY and CDR2 SVGAGI. Trimming pared 0 bases from V and 3 bases from J, leaving 5 bases between. In nucleotides, the CDR3 is TGTGCCAGCAGTTACTCCCCGGACACTGAAGCTTTCTTT. Protein product: CASSYSPDTEAFF.

The V gene is TRBV6-5, the J gene TRBJ1-5, with unresolved D. This CDR3 comprises 15 residues. CDR1 MNHEY and CDR2 SVGAGI come from the germline V gene. The V gene lost 0 bases and the J gene lost 3 bases, with 9 bases spanning the gap. The CDR3: CASSYSAAVNQPQHF. CDR3 in DNA: TGTGCCAGCAGTTACTCCGCGGCAGTCAATCAGCCCCAGCATTTT.

This clone was picked up a small number of times. The chain couples TRBV29-1 to TRBJ2-3, with D uncertain. Germline V CDR1 and CDR2: SQVTM, ANQGSEA. CDR3 size: 11 residues. V was pared by 4 bases and J by 2 bases, with 4 bases between. The CDR3 coding sequence is TGCAGCGTTGGGTACACAGATACGCAGTATTTT. Translation gives CSVGYTDTQYF.

This chain joins TRBV18 and TRBJ1-1; no reliable D call. Germline CDR1 KGHSH, CDR2 LQKENI. The CDR3 runs to 13 residues. The V end was cut by 3 bases, the J end by 6 bases, with 11 bases between. The CDR3 protein is CASSPLDAAEAFF. In DNA, the CDR3 is TGTGCCAGCTCACCGCTGGATGCCGCTGAAGCTTTCTTT.

The J gene is TRBJ1-2, the V gene TRBV19, with TRBD1 identical over 11 bases. V trimming: 5 bases; J trimming: 5 bases; junction bases outside the gene matches: 7. The CDR3 loop spans 15 amino acids. Germline CDR1 is LNHDA and CDR2 is SQIVND (reference sequence). The CDR3 DNA follows: TGTGCCAGTAGTCCACGGACAGGGGGCCGTTATGGCTACACCTTC. Translated, it gives CASSPRTGGRYGYTF.

This rearrangement joins TRBV9 to TRBJ2-3, with D possibly being TRBD2 (5 bases). This CDR3 has 16 amino acids. Deletions cut 3 bases from V and 0 bases from J, with 14 bases between. Germline CDR1 SGDLS, CDR2 YYNGEE. The CDR3: CASSAPWAGSTDTQYF. For the CDR3, the DNA is TGTGCCAGCAGCGCCCCTTGGGCGGGCAGCACAGATACGCAGTATTTT. The full variable domain, its missing parts supplied by reference TRBV9 and TRBJ2-3, is DSGVTQTPKHLITATGQRVTLRCSPRSGDLSVYWYQQSLDQGLQFLIQYYNGEERAKGNILERFSAQQFPDLHSELNLSSLELGDSALYFCASSAPWAGSTDTQYFGPGTRLTVL.

The table lists this clone with a few counts. V is TRBV29-1 and J is TRBJ1-1; D might be TRBD1 (6 bases). Germline CDR1 is SQVTM and CDR2 is ANQGSEA. This CDR3 region has 15 residues. Trimming removed 4 bases from V and 0 bases from J, with 15 bases in between. CDR3 amino acids: CSVAQGQGMNTEAFF. CDR3 DNA sequence: TGCAGCGTTGCCCAGGGGCAGGGGATGAACACTGAAGCTTTCTTT.

The chain couples TRBV7-9 to TRBJ2-6; no definite D call. The CDR3 has 14 residues. The V gene lost 6 bases and the J gene lost 4 bases, with 10 bases spanning the gap. Germline V gene data show CDR1 as SEHNR and CDR2 as FQNEAQ (reference sequence). CDR3 nucleotide sequence: TGTGCCAGCAGGACCCATTCCGGGGCCAACGTCCTGACTTTC. This gives the protein CASRTHSGANVLTF.

The chain links TRBV7-2 to TRBJ1-6; D is unresolved. CDR1 and CDR2 from the germline V gene are SGHTA and FQGNSA. V was trimmed by 2 bases and J by 5 bases, leaving 7 bases between them. This CDR3 is 14 amino acids long. The CDR3 DNA reads as TGTGCCAGCAGCTTAAACTCGGATAATTCACCCCTCCACTTT. It is translated as CASSLNSDNSPLHF.

This clone turned up a few times. The chain couples TRBV19 to TRBJ2-3; the D gene is possibly TRBD1 (5 bases). Between the trimmed V and J ends, which lost 3 bases and 1 base, there was a span of 11 bases. The germline V gene encodes CDR1 LNHDA and CDR2 SQIVND (reference sequence). The CDR3 length is 15 residues. In DNA form, the CDR3 reads TGTGCCAGTAGTATCGGACATCAGGGCACAGATACGCAGTATTTT. Protein product: CASSIGHQGTDTQYF.

The rearrangement joins TRBV9 to TRBJ1-2; 9 nucleotides align to TRBD1. The CDR3 is 15 residues long. Germline CDR1 reads SGDLS; CDR2 reads YYNGEE. After removal of 4 bases from V and 3 bases from J, the junction contained 7 bases not matched to a gene. The CDR3 region has the DNA TGTGCCAGCAGCCCATGGACAGGGGAGTACTATGGCTACACCTTC. This codes for CASSPWTGEYYGYTF. The complete variable domain, with remaining parts taken from reference TRBV9 and TRBJ1-2, reads DSGVTQTPKHLITATGQRVTLRCSPRSGDLSVYWYQQSLDQGLQFLIQYYNGEERAKGNILERFSAQQFPDLHSELNLSSLELGDSALYFCASSPWTGEYYGYTFGSGTRLTVV.

This clone was detected a few times. The chain is built from TRBV28 and TRBJ1-2; 7 positions agree with TRBD1. The CDR3 spans 15 residues. In germline, CDR1 is MDHEN, CDR2 SYDVKM. The V and J ends lost 3 bases and 6 bases, in that order; junction bases with no gene match: 10. CDR3: CASSFPSGQDNGYTF. The CDR3 DNA is TGTGCCAGCAGTTTCCCATCTGGACAGGACAATGGCTACACCTTC.

There are a few counts of this clone. The chain joins TRBV2 to TRBJ2-1; 7 bases map to TRBD1. V lost 7 bases to trimming and J lost 7 bases; unmatched junction nucleotides: 10. This CDR3 contains 14 residues. CDR1 and CDR2 from the germline V gene are SNHLY and FYNNEI. CDR3 DNA sequence: TGTGCCAGCAAAATTGGGACAGCGATTAATGAGCAGTTCTTC. Encoded protein: CASKIGTAINEQFF.